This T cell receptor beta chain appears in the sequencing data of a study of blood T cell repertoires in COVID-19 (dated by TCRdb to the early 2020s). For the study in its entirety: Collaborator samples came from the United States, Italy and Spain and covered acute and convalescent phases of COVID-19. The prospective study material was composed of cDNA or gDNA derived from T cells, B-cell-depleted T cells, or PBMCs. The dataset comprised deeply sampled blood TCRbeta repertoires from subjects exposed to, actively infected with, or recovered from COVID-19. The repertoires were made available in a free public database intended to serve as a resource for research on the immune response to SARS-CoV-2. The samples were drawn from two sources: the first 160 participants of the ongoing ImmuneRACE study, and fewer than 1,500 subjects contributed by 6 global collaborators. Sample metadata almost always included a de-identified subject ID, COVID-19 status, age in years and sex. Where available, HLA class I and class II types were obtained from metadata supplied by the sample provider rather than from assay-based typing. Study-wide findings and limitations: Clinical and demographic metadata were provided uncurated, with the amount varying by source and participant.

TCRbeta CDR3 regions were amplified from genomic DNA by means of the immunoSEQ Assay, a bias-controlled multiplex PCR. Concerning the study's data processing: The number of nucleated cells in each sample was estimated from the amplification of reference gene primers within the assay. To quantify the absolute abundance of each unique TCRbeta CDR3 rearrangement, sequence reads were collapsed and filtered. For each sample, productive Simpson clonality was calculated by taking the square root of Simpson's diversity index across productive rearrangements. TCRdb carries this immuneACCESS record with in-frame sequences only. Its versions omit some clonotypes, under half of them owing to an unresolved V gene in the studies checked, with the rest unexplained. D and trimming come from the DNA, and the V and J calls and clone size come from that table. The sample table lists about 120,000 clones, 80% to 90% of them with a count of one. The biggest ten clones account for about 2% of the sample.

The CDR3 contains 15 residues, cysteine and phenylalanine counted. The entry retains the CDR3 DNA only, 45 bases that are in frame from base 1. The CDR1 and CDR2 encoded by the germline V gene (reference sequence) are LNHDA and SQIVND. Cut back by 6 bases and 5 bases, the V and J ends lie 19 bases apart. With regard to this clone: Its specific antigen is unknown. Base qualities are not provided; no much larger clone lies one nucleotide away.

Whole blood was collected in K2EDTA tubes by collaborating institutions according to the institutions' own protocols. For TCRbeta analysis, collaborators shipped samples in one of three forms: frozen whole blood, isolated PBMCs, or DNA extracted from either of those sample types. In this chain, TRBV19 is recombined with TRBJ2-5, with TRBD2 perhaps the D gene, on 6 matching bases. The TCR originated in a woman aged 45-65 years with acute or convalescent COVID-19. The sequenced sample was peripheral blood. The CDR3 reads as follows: CASSSTGLAGETQYF. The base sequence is TGTGCCAGTAGCTCCACGGGACTGGCAGGGGAGACCCAGTACTTC.